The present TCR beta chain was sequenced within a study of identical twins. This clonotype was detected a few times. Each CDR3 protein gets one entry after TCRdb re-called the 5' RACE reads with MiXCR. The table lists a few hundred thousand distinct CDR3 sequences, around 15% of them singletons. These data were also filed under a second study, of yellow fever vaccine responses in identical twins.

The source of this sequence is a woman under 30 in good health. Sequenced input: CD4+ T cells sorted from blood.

The CDR3 sequence is CSARLGRDEQFF. The CDR3 nucleotides read TGCAGTGCTAGGCTCGGGAGGGATGAGCAGTTCTTC. The chain carries TRBV20-1 and TRBJ2-1; TRBD2 aligns across 8 bases. Germline lookup yields CDR1 DFQATT and CDR2 SNEGSKA (reference sequence). The length of the CDR3 is 12 residues. V gave up 3 bases and J gave up 8 bases; unmatched junction bases: 3.